Following are 10 T cell receptor beta chains from one sample sequenced in a study of CD8 T cells in ankylosing spondylitis. The study, taken as a whole, reports: Characteristic, it appeared, of ankylosing spondylitis blood was a TCR beta motif of eight or nine highly homologous variants.

For these TCRs, the target antigens are not known. TCRdb re-analysed the 5' RACE reads in MiXCR, keeping a single row per CDR3 protein. The sample lists roughly 350,000 distinct CDR3 sequences, 8% occurring once. Sequenced input: blood, either unsorted or a sorted T cell fraction (not recorded which). These receptors were taken from a male donor with ankylosing spondylitis.

This clonotype was recorded at least ten times. The chain recombines TRBV14 with TRBJ2-7, with 7 bases fitting TRBD2. In germline, CDR1 is SGHDN, CDR2 FVKESK. The trim removed 4 bases at V and 3 bases at J, leaving 12 bases unmatched. The length of the CDR3 is 16 residues. The CDR3 region has the DNA TGTGCCAGCAGCCCTTTTGTTCAGCGGGAAATCTACGAGCAGTACTTC. It encodes CASSPFVQREIYEQYF.

This clonotype occurred many times. The CDR3 nucleotides read TGTGCCATCAGAACCGGGACAGATAACACTGAAGCTTTCTTT. Encoded protein: CAIRTGTDNTEAFF. The rearrangement links TRBV10-3 to TRBJ1-1; TRBD1 agrees at 7 bases. CDR1 is ENHRY and CDR2 is SYGVKD in the germline V gene. This CDR3 has 14 amino acids. With V trimmed by 6 bases and J by 2 bases, 6 bases remained unmatched.

The J gene is TRBJ2-1, the V gene TRBV6-5; TRBD2 agrees at 10 bases. Germline values: CDR1 MNHEY, CDR2 SVGAGI. The CDR3 consists of 18 residues. The J segment lost 4 bases and the V segment lost 4 bases, leaving 13 bases of the junction unmatched. The CDR3 loop reads CASSFRGLADSAYNEQFF. CDR3 in DNA: TGTGCCAGCAGTTTCCGCGGACTAGCGGACAGTGCGTACAATGAGCAGTTCTTC.

In this sample, this clonotype turned up a few times. This chain's CDR3 is CASSNRLGNEQFF. CDR3 sequence (DNA): TGTGCCAGCAGCAATCGCTTGGGCAATGAGCAGTTCTTC. V gene TRBV7-3 combines with J gene TRBJ2-1; D not resolved. The V and J ends lost 5 bases and 6 bases respectively, with 11 bases between them. CDR1 is SGHTA and CDR2 is FQGTGA in the germline V gene. The CDR3 is made up of 13 amino acids. The full variable domain, rest sourced from reference TRBV7-3 and TRBJ2-1, is GAGVSQTPSNKVTEKGKYVELRCDPISGHTALYWYRQSLGQGPEFLIYFQGTGAADDSGLPNDRFFAVRPEGSVSTLKIQRTERGDSAVYLCASSNRLGNEQFFGPGTRLTVL.

This clonotype was picked up a small number of times. The chain recombines TRBV5-5 with TRBJ2-7; 10 bases are shared with TRBD2. Germline assignment: CDR1 SGHKS and CDR2 YYEKEE (reference sequence). The CDR3 loop spans 15 amino acids. Trimming removed 5 bases from V and 3 bases from J; junction bases left unmatched: 8. The DNA for the CDR3 is TGTGCCAGCAGTCCAGGACTAGCGGTCCACTACGAGCAGTACTTC. As protein: CASSPGLAVHYEQYF.

In this sample, this clonotype turned up a few times. The chain joins TRBV19 to TRBJ1-1, with D uncertain. CDR3 length: 13 amino acids. CDR1 is LNHDA and CDR2 is SQIVND in the germline V gene (reference sequence). The ends were cut back, 3 bases at V and 3 bases at J, with 8 bases in the middle. CDR3 in DNA: TGTGCCAGTAGTATCTATGCGGACACTGAAGCTTTCTTT. This translates into CASSIYADTEAFF. Full variable domain (rest looked up from reference TRBV19 and TRBJ1-1): DGGITQSPKYLFRKEGQNVTLSCEQNLNHDAMYWYRQDPGQGLRLIYYSQIVNDFQKGDIAEGYSVSREKKESFPLTVTSAQKNPTAFYLCASSIYADTEAFFGQGTRLTVV.

This clonotype was found a few times. The chain carries TRBV5-6 and TRBJ2-2; D is possibly TRBD1 (5 bases). CDR1 and CDR2 (germline): SGHDT, YYEEEE. CDR3 length equals 15 residues. V lost 2 bases and J 0 bases, leaving 8 bases between the germline ends. CDR3 nucleotides: TGTGCCAGCAGCTTAGGGGCCCCGAACACCGGGGAGCTGTTTTTT. Residues: CASSLGAPNTGELFF. The entire variable domain, with the rest obtained from reference TRBV5-6 and TRBJ2-2, is as follows: DAGVTQSPTHLIKTRGQQVTLRCSPKSGHDTVSWYQQALGQGPQFIFQYYEEEERQRGNFPDRFSGHQFPNYSSELNVNALLLGDSALYLCASSLGAPNTGELFFGEGSRLTVL.

V is TRBV19 and J is TRBJ2-7, with D possibly TRBD2 on 5 matching bases. The CDR3 length is 16 residues. V lost 5 bases and J lost 2, with 19 bases in between. Germline V CDR1 and CDR2: LNHDA, SQIVND (reference sequence). The CDR3: CASSDQAAEGAYEQYF. CDR3 bases: TGTGCCAGTAGTGACCAAGCAGCCGAGGGTGCCTACGAGCAGTACTTC.

V gene TRBV12-3 or TRBV12-4 combines with J gene TRBJ2-7; D gene unclear. The CDR3 runs 12 residues. V shed 2 bases and J shed 5 bases, with 7 bases lying between them. The CDR3, as DNA: TGTGCCAGCAGTTTACAGGAAGACGAGCAGTACTTC. As protein: CASSLQEDEQYF.

This clonotype was detected only a few times. J is TRBJ2-2 and V is TRBV6-1, with 9 positions matching TRBD1. Trimming cost V 6 bases and J 2 bases; bases outside gene matches: 4. The CDR3 sequence is 15 residues long. The germline gives CDR1 MNHNS, CDR2 SASEGT. CDR3 residues: CASRGTGINTGELFF. The DNA of the CDR3 is TGTGCCAGCAGGGGGACAGGGATCAACACCGGGGAGCTGTTTTTT.